The 15 T cell receptor beta chains reported below all come from one sample, sequenced in a study of blood T cell repertoires in COVID-19. Assay: immunoSEQ multiplex PCR; the TCRdb copy retains only in-frame clones and omits some. Of some 150,000 clones listed, about four fifths are singletons. The specimen sequenced was peripheral blood. These receptors were collected from a woman older than 75 with acute or convalescent COVID-19.

This clone was detected a few times. V gene TRBV5-1 combines with J gene TRBJ2-2; 7 bases are shared with TRBD1. CDR1 and CDR2 (germline): SGHRS, YFSETQ. V gave up 0 bases and J gave up 4 bases; unmatched junction bases: 9. This CDR3 is 17 amino acids long. The CDR3 loop reads CASSLVGTASSTGELFF. DNA of the CDR3: TGCGCCAGCAGCTTGGTCGGGACAGCGTCTTCCACCGGGGAGCTGTTTTTT.

The chain couples TRBV6-6 to TRBJ1-1, with TRBD1 identical over 8 bases. Looked up from germline, CDR1 is MNHNY and CDR2 is SVGAGI (reference sequence). V lost 5 bases, J lost 2 bases, and 4 bases stayed unmatched. The CDR3 contains 14 residues. CDR3 sequence (DNA): TGTGCCAGCAGTGGGACAGGCTACAACACTGAAGCTTTCTTT. It translates to CASSGTGYNTEAFF.

This chain uses TRBV27 with TRBJ1-6; D is perhaps TRBD1 (5 bases). Trimming removed 8 bases from V and 0 bases from J, with 17 bases in between. The CDR3 runs 17 residues. The germline V gene has CDR1 MNHEY and CDR2 SMNVEV (reference sequence). CDR3 nucleotide sequence: TGTGCCAGCCTCCCCGGGGGGGGGAGCTCCTATAATTCACCCCTCCACTTT. This sequence encodes CASLPGGGSSYNSPLHF.

This chain joins TRBV7-2 and TRBJ2-3; 9 bases match TRBD2. Germline-derived CDR1 and CDR2 are SGHTA and FQGNSA. The V and J ends lost 0 bases and 8 bases, in that order; junction bases with no gene match: 6. The CDR3 spans 15 residues. CDR3 sequence (DNA): TGTGCCAGCAGCTTAGCCTTAGCGGGGGCGAGTACGCAGTATTTT. As protein: CASSLALAGASTQYF.

J is TRBJ2-7 and V is TRBV2; 9 bases align to TRBD2. Per the germline V gene, CDR1 is SNHLY and CDR2 is FYNNEI. This CDR3 has 11 amino acids. The trim removed 6 bases at V and 12 bases at J, leaving 6 bases unmatched. The CDR3, as DNA: TGTGCCAGCAGCCGTAGCGGGGGTTTGTACTTC. Translated: CASSRSGGLYF. The variable domain in full, with the rest retrieved from reference TRBV2 and TRBJ2-7, is EPEVTQTPSHQVTQMGQEVILRCVPISNHLYFYWYRQILGQKVEFLVSFYNNEISEKSEIFDDQFSVERPDGSNFTLKIRSTKLEDSAMYFCASSRSGGLYFGPGTRLTVT.

The chain couples TRBV30 to TRBJ1-2; D is ambiguous. The CDR3 is 14 residues long. The germline CDR1 and CDR2 sequences are GTSNPN and SVGIG (reference sequence). V lost 1 base and J 4 bases, leaving 13 bases between the germline ends. The CDR3 here is CAWSAEDGIYGYTF. CDR3 nucleotide sequence: TGTGCCTGGAGTGCGGAGGACGGGATCTATGGCTACACCTTC. Supplemented by reference TRBV30 and TRBJ1-2, the full variable domain reads SQTIHQWPATLVQPVGSPLSLECTVEGTSNPNLYWYRQAAGRGLQLLFYSVGIGQISSEVPQNLSASRPQDRQFILSSKKLLLSDSGFYLCAWSAEDGIYGYTFGSGTRLTVV.

The CDR3 nucleotides are TGTGCCAGCAGTGAAAACGGTTGGTGGCAGGTAAAAAACATTCAGTACTTC. It yields the protein CASSENGWWQVKNIQYF. The chain has TRBV2 and TRBJ2-4, with D uncertain. Germline V CDR1 and CDR2: SNHLY, FYNNEI. The CDR3 loop spans 17 amino acids. V dropped 2 bases and J dropped 4 bases, with 18 bases sitting between them.

This sequence joins TRBV2 and TRBJ2-7; no clear D gene. Germline values: CDR1 SNHLY, CDR2 FYNNEI. This CDR3 region has 14 residues. V dropped 3 bases and J dropped 1 base, with 10 bases sitting between them. CDR3: CASSDGYVSYEQYF. CDR3 bases: TGTGCCAGCAGTGACGGTTACGTTTCCTACGAGCAGTACTTC.

This clone was observed a few times. For the CDR3, the DNA is TGTGCCAGCTCACCATCAGATCCCTATGGCTACACCTTC. Amino acids: CASSPSDPYGYTF. The V gene is TRBV18, the J gene TRBJ1-2; D uncertain. The germline V and J ends were trimmed by 2 bases and 4 bases, with 8 bases remaining between them. CDR3 length: 13 residues. Germline loops: CDR1 KGHSH, CDR2 LQKENI.

V is TRBV5-8 and J is TRBJ2-3; 7 nucleotides agree with TRBD2. The germline CDR1 and CDR2 sequences are SGHTS and YDEGEE. The V gene end was trimmed by 4 bases and the J gene end by 4 bases; junction bases not matched to a gene: 9. The CDR3 spans 15 residues. The CDR3, as DNA: TGTGCCAGCAGCCTCAGACGGGGGGATTCAGATACGCAGTATTTT. This codes for CASSLRRGDSDTQYF.

Here the CDR3 reads CASASNRAGEQFF. CDR3 bases: TGTGCCAGCGCCTCCAACCGGGCGGGTGAGCAGTTCTTC. V usage is TRBV19 and J usage is TRBJ2-1; a possible D gene is TRBD2 (5 bases). Trimming left V 9 bases short and J 9 bases short, with 18 bases between. The CDR3 extends over 13 amino acids. Germline assignment: CDR1 LNHDA and CDR2 SQIVND (reference sequence).

The chain combines TRBV4-2 with TRBJ1-2; no clear D. Germline CDR1 LGHNA, CDR2 YNFKEQ. This CDR3 has 15 residues. V shed 0 bases and J shed 1 base, with 9 bases lying between them. The CDR3 spells CASSQDAGVNYGYTF. As DNA, the CDR3 is TGTGCCAGCAGCCAAGATGCGGGCGTTAACTATGGCTACACCTTC.

The chain links TRBV11-3 to TRBJ1-1; TRBD1 might be the D (6 bases). CDR3 length: 12 amino acids. Trimming stripped 2 bases from V and 8 bases from J, with 9 bases between. CDR1 is SGHNT, CDR2 YENEEA, per germline. CDR3 in DNA: TGTGCCAGCAGCTTACCCCAGGGGGAAGCTTTCTTT. Protein: CASSLPQGEAFF.

The rearrangement links TRBV29-1 to TRBJ1-2; no firm D call. The V end lost 3 bases, the J end lost 6 bases, and 8 bases lay between the germline ends. CDR1 is SQVTM and CDR2 is ANQGSEA in the germline V gene. The CDR3 consists of 11 residues. CDR3 residues: CSVDSGNGYTF. CDR3 in DNA: TGCAGCGTTGATTCGGGGAATGGCTACACCTTC.

J is TRBJ2-7 and V is TRBV3-1 (or the pseudogene TRBV3-2), with 10 bases fitting TRBD2. This CDR3 has 15 amino acids. Germline CDR1 and CDR2: LGHDT and YNNKEL (reference sequence). The V segment lost 6 bases and the J segment 3 bases; nucleotides outside the gene matches: 8. As DNA, the CDR3 is TGTGCCAGCAGTCCTTTCGGACTAGCGGACTACGAGCAGTACTTC. This codes for CASSPFGLADYEQYF.